The next 21 T cell receptor beta chains were all read from a single sample in a study of cytomegalovirus exposure and HLA in healthy donors. The PCR contained 60 Vbeta and 13 Jbeta primers. TCRdb keeps only in-frame clones here, not all; method: immunoSEQ multiplex PCR. The sample records about 140,000 clones, 70% to 90% being singletons. Sequencing used PBMCs. These receptors came from a man between 45 and 60 years old in good health and CMV-seronegative.

The rearrangement uses TRBV2 and TRBJ1-6; 9 nucleotides line up with TRBD1. J lost 7 bases, V lost 1 base, and 2 bases had no gene match. The germline gives CDR1 SNHLY, CDR2 FYNNEI. The CDR3 length is 15 residues. CDR3 sequence (DNA): TGTGCCAGCAGTGAAGACGGGACAGGGAATTCACCCCTCCACTTT. This sequence encodes CASSEDGTGNSPLHF.

V and J are TRBV19 and TRBJ1-1; D is undetermined. The CDR3 is 13 amino acids. Germline V gene sequence: CDR1 LNHDA, CDR2 SQIVND (reference sequence). V was cut by 8 bases and J by 4 bases, with 14 bases left in between. CDR3 coding DNA: TGTGCCAGTGTGACGGAGCTCGGCACTGAAGCTTTCTTT. Its translation: CASVTELGTEAFF.

The V call is TRBV30, the J call TRBJ2-3; 7 bases match TRBD2. The germline V gene encodes CDR1 GTSNPN and CDR2 SVGIG (reference sequence). This CDR3 is 16 amino acids long. Trimming cost V 1 base and J 7 bases; bases outside gene matches: 14. CDR3 loop: CAWSGRGAGPRNTQYF. Written as DNA, the CDR3 is TGTGCCTGGAGTGGGAGAGGAGCGGGGCCGCGGAATACGCAGTATTTT.

V is TRBV5-1 and J is TRBJ2-1; D not certain. The CDR3 covers 11 residues. V lost 2 bases, J lost 5 bases, and 2 bases lay in between. Looked up from germline, CDR1 is SGHRS and CDR2 is YFSETQ. CDR3 in DNA: TGCGCCAGCAGCTTCAACAATGAGCAGTTCTTC. Translation gives CASSFNNEQFF.

V is TRBV19 and J is TRBJ2-3; TRBD2 agrees at 14 bases. Per the germline V gene, CDR1 is LNHDA and CDR2 is SQIVND (reference sequence). The junction had 2 bases not matched to a gene; V was cut back by 3 bases and J by 6 bases. The CDR3 is 15 residues long. The CDR3 DNA follows: TGTGCCAGTAGTATTCGACTAGCGGGAGGGGATACGCAGTATTTT. Protein: CASSIRLAGGDTQYF. The full variable domain, with the rest looked up from reference TRBV19 and TRBJ2-3, is DGGITQSPKYLFRKEGQNVTLSCEQNLNHDAMYWYRQDPGQGLRLIYYSQIVNDFQKGDIAEGYSVSREKKESFPLTVTSAQKNPTAFYLCASSIRLAGGDTQYFGPGTRLTVL.

There are a few counts of this clone. This CDR3 reads CAWSARSYNSPLHF. In DNA form, the CDR3 reads TGTGCCTGGAGTGCCAGGTCCTATAATTCACCCCTCCACTTT. The chain has TRBV30 and TRBJ1-6, with unresolved D. CDR1 GTSNPN and CDR2 SVGIG come from the germline V gene (reference sequence). The CDR3 runs 14 residues. Trimming took 1 base from V and 1 from J, leaving 5 bases between them.

The rearrangement links TRBV27 to TRBJ2-3; 7 nucleotides line up with TRBD1. After removal of 3 bases from V and 2 bases from J, the junction contained 8 bases not matched to a gene. CDR1 and CDR2 from the germline V gene are MNHEY and SMNVEV (reference sequence). The CDR3 is made up of 16 amino acids. The CDR3 coding sequence is TGTGCCAGCAGTTTGCGAGGGACAGCGGACACAGATACGCAGTATTTT. This encodes CASSLRGTADTDTQYF.

The chain combines TRBV27 with TRBJ2-2, with a possible D match to TRBD2 (6 bases). In germline, CDR1 is MNHEY, CDR2 SMNVEV (reference sequence). This CDR3 has 17 residues. The V and J ends lost 6 bases and 6 bases respectively, with 23 bases between them. The CDR3 is CASSLIPSQRGAGELFF. Written as DNA, the CDR3 is TGTGCCAGCAGCCTTATCCCATCCCAACGCGGGGCCGGGGAGCTGTTTTTT.

This sequence joins TRBV2 and TRBJ2-2, with 10 bases that match TRBD1. The CDR3 has 13 amino acids. The V segment lost 10 bases and the J segment 9 bases; nucleotides outside the gene matches: 8. Germline V gene lookup returns CDR1 SNHLY and CDR2 FYNNEI. The DNA of the CDR3 is TGTGCCACCCTCCGGGACAGGGGAAGGGAGCTGTTTTTT. Encoded protein: CATLRDRGRELFF.

This clone occurred a few times. V is TRBV2 and J is TRBJ2-2; D is undetermined. The germline V and J ends were trimmed by 5 bases and 7 bases, with 11 bases remaining between them. This CDR3 has 13 amino acids. The germline CDR1 and CDR2 sequences are SNHLY and FYNNEI. The CDR3, as DNA: TGTGCCAGCAGTCCCGTTCTAGGCGGGGAGCTGTTTTTT. Protein: CASSPVLGGELFF.

This clone appeared once. The chain joins TRBV7-9 to TRBJ1-1; D unclear. The CDR3 extends over 14 amino acids. Per the germline V gene, CDR1 is SEHNR and CDR2 is FQNEAQ (reference sequence). V lost 2 bases and J 0 bases, leaving 7 bases between the germline ends. Here the CDR3 reads CASSLWEVNTEAFF. The CDR3 region has the DNA TGTGCCAGCAGCTTATGGGAGGTGAACACTGAAGCTTTCTTT.

The gene calls are TRBV19 and TRBJ1-2; D is unresolved. The CDR3 loop spans 16 amino acids. V shed 0 bases and J shed 2 bases, with 13 bases lying between them. From germline, CDR1 is LNHDA and CDR2 SQIVND (reference sequence). In nucleotides, the CDR3 is TGTGCCAGTAGTATAGATCTAAGGCAGACAAACTATGGCTACACCTTC. Protein sequence: CASSIDLRQTNYGYTF.

CDR3 protein: CASSKKGLAGRGYEQYF. The CDR3 nucleotides are TGTGCCAGCAGCAAAAAGGGACTAGCGGGAAGAGGATACGAGCAGTACTTC. The V call is TRBV5-4, the J call TRBJ2-7; 13 bases fit TRBD2. V lost 4 bases and J lost 4; bases outside the gene matches: 11. This CDR3 comprises 17 residues. Germline V CDR1 and CDR2: SGHNT, YYREEE (reference sequence).

J is TRBJ2-6 and V is TRBV28; D gene uncertain. Germline V gene lookup returns CDR1 MDHEN and CDR2 SYDVKM. This CDR3 is built from 13 residues. The V gene lost 6 bases and the J gene lost 8 bases, with 11 bases spanning the gap. This CDR3 is CASSLSLTNVLTF. DNA for the CDR3: TGTGCCAGCAGCCTTAGTTTAACCAACGTCCTGACTTTC. The whole variable domain, filled in from reference TRBV28 and TRBJ2-6, reads DVKVTQSSRYLVKRTGEKVFLECVQDMDHENMFWYRQDPGLGLRLIYFSYDVKMKEKGDIPEGYSVSREKKERFSLILESASTNQTSMYLCASSLSLTNVLTFGAGSRLTVL.

V is TRBV2 and J is TRBJ1-2, with D possibly matching TRBD1 (6 bases). V lost 7 bases, J lost 9 bases, and 15 bases lay in between. The germline V gene encodes CDR1 SNHLY and CDR2 FYNNEI. CDR3 length: 12 amino acids. The chain's CDR3 is CASIPGDYRYTF. The CDR3, as DNA: TGTGCCAGCATACCAGGGGATTATCGCTACACCTTC. The variable domain in full, with the rest retrieved from reference TRBV2 and TRBJ1-2, is EPEVTQTPSHQVTQMGQEVILRCVPISNHLYFYWYRQILGQKVEFLVSFYNNEISEKSEIFDDQFSVERPDGSNFTLKIRSTKLEDSAMYFCASIPGDYRYTFGSGTRLTVV.

The chain joins TRBV30 to TRBJ2-3; possibly TRBD2 for D (5 bases). The CDR3 has 14 amino acids. Trimming removed 2 bases at V and 2 bases at J, with 11 bases between. Germline lookup yields CDR1 GTSNPN and CDR2 SVGIG (reference sequence). This chain's CDR3 is CAWSTGSNTDTQYF. CDR3 bases: TGTGCCTGGAGTACGGGGAGTAACACAGATACGCAGTATTTT.

The CDR3 sequence: CASSSTGTSGRFRETQYF. The CDR3 region has the DNA TGTGCCAGCAGCTCAACCGGGACTAGCGGGAGGTTTAGAGAGACCCAGTACTTC. This chain connects TRBV7-9 to TRBJ2-5, with TRBD2 identical over 15 bases. CDR1 is SEHNR, CDR2 FQNEAQ, per germline (reference sequence). The CDR3 length is 18 residues. Trimming took 4 bases from V and 4 from J; bases not matched to a gene: 10. Variable domain in full (rest from reference TRBV7-9 and TRBJ2-5): DTGVSQNPRHKITKRGQNVTFRCDPISEHNRLYWYRQTLGQGPEFLTYFQNEAQLEKSRLLSDRFSAERPKGSFSTLEIQRTEQGDSAMYLCASSSTGTSGRFRETQYFGPGTRLLVL.

This clone was seen just once. The CDR3 is CASSPGTVAETQYF. In DNA form, the CDR3 reads TGTGCCAGCTCCCCCGGGACAGTGGCGGAGACCCAGTACTTC. V and J are TRBV18 and TRBJ2-5, with 7 nucleotides matching TRBD1. The CDR3 spans 14 residues. Germline values: CDR1 KGHSH, CDR2 LQKENI. V shed 6 bases, J shed 5 bases, and the junction held 9 bases outside the gene matches.

This clone was recorded once. V is TRBV4-1 and J is TRBJ1-5; D is ambiguous. This CDR3 is 14 amino acids long. V dropped 3 bases and J dropped 3 bases, with 9 bases sitting between them. CDR1 is MGHRA and CDR2 is YSYEKL in the germline V gene. The CDR3 DNA reads as TGCGCCAGCAGCCAGTGGGAGTCCAATCAGCCCCAGCATTTT. The encoded protein is CASSQWESNQPQHF.

This clone has just a few counts. CDR3 residues: CASSQSGYQPQHF. Written as DNA, the CDR3 is TGTGCCAGCAGCCAATCAGGATATCAGCCCCAGCATTTT. The chain joins TRBV14 to TRBJ1-5, with D uncertain. Trimming shortened V by 2 bases and J by 5 bases, and 7 bases separated the two germline ends. The germline gives CDR1 SGHDN, CDR2 FVKESK. This CDR3 is 13 amino acids long. The full variable domain, with the rest looked up from reference TRBV14 and TRBJ1-5, is EAGVTQFPSHSVIEKGQTVTLRCDPISGHDNLYWYRRVMGKEIKFLLHFVKESKQDESGMPNNRFLAERTGGTYSTLKVQPAELEDSGVYFCASSQSGYQPQHFGDGTRLSIL.

This chain joins TRBV10-2 and TRBJ2-1, with D unclear. Germline V gene data show CDR1 as WSHSY and CDR2 as SAAADI. Trimming shortened V by 4 bases and J by 10 bases, and 8 bases separated the two germline ends. This CDR3 is 11 amino acids long. The CDR3 sequence: CASSGYAEQFF. The DNA for the CDR3 is TGCGCCAGCAGTGGGTATGCGGAGCAGTTCTTC.